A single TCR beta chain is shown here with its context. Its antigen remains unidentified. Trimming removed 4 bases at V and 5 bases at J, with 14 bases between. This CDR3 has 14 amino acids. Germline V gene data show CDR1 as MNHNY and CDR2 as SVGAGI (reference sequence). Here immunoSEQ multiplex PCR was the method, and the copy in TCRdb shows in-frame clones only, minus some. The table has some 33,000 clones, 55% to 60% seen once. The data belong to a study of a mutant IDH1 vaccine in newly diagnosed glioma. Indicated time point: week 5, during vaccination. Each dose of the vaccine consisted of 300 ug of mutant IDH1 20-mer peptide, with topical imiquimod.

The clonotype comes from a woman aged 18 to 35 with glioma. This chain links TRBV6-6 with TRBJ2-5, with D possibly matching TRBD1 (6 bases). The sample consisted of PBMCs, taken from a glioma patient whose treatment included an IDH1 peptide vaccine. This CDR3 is CASSLGPGVETQYF. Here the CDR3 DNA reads TGTGCCAGCAGTTTAGGACCAGGGGTTGAGACCCAGTACTTC.